The clone carrying this TCR beta chain was seen only once. One end of the junction does not line up with germline, which may come from a read error. The sample belongs to a study of T cells in narcolepsy. Clones were sequenced by immunoSEQ multiplex PCR, and TCRdb holds only the in-frame ones, with some missing. The sample holds fewer than 35,000 clones, roughly 78% seen once. Material for sequencing was CD45RA- memory CD4+ T cells from PBMCs. The clonotype was recovered from a human donor with narcolepsy.

The CDR3 DNA reads TGTGCTAGCAGCTACCGCCCTGGTGAAAAACTGTTTTTT. Translating it yields CASSYRPGEKLFF. The chain recombines TRBV7-7 with TRBJ1-4; D call uncertain. The CDR3 runs 13 residues. CDR1 SSHAT and CDR2 FNYEAQ come from the germline V gene (reference sequence).